Given below is one TCR beta chain in context. Germline CDR1 and CDR2: MNHNS and SASEGT. J gave up 2 bases and V 8 bases, and 7 bases lay outside the gene matches. The CDR3 runs to 15 residues. This sample was included in a study of early T cells in non-severe SARS-CoV-2 infection. Tagging with unique molecular identifiers was applied to individual cDNA molecules. TCRdb passed the 5' RACE reads through MiXCR, listing each CDR3 protein once. The repertoire holds more than 65,000 distinct CDR3 sequences, with 12% as singletons. The TCR was taken from an adult who was a healthcare worker with PCR-confirmed SARS-CoV-2 infection or an uninfected control (not recorded which). V is TRBV6-1 and J is TRBJ2-3, with 10 nucleotides matching TRBD1. Sequencing input: whole blood. This CDR3 reads CASARDRGSTDTQYF. The CDR3 DNA sequence: TGTGCCAGCGCTCGGGACAGGGGATCCACAGATACGCAGTATTTT.